The 30 T cell receptor beta chains below were found in one sample sequenced in a study of blood T cell repertoires in COVID-19. The protocol was immunoSEQ multiplex PCR, while the TCRdb copy is restricted to in-frame clones and leaves out a portion. Of 150,000 to 200,000 clones in the sample, roughly 79% were seen once. Sequenced: peripheral blood. Receptor source: a woman of 80 years or more with acute or convalescent COVID-19.

The J gene is TRBJ2-2, the V gene TRBV11-3, with 11 bases matching TRBD1. V gave up 4 bases and J gave up 7 bases; unmatched junction bases: 8. Germline lookup yields CDR1 SGHNT and CDR2 YENEEA. This CDR3 comprises 16 residues. The DNA for the CDR3 is TGTGCCAGCAGCTCACAGAGGACAGGGGGCCACGGGGAGCTGTTTTTT. The encoded protein is CASSSQRTGGHGELFF.

V gene TRBV2 combines with J gene TRBJ2-6; possible D gene TRBD1, 6 bases. V lost 6 bases and J lost 2, with 8 bases in between. Germline V gene data show CDR1 as SNHLY and CDR2 as FYNNEI. This CDR3 has 14 amino acids. The CDR3 is CASRDRAGANVLTF. CDR3 DNA: TGTGCCAGCAGGGACAGAGCTGGGGCCAACGTCCTGACTTTC.

V and J are TRBV15 and TRBJ2-1, with 14 bases that match TRBD2. This CDR3 region has 16 residues. The junction had 4 bases not matched to a gene; V was cut back by 1 base and J by 8 bases. The germline CDR1 and CDR2 sequences are LNHNV and YYDKDF (reference sequence). CDR3 in DNA: TGTGCCACCAGCAGAGGACTAGCGGGAGGGCCCCATGAGCAGTTCTTC. Translating gives CATSRGLAGGPHEQFF.

This chain uses TRBV10-3 with TRBJ2-3, with D perhaps matching TRBD1 (5 bases). Trimming took 8 bases from V and 2 from J, leaving 8 bases between them. CDR1 and CDR2 (germline): ENHRY, SYGVKD. There are 12 residues in the CDR3. DNA for the CDR3: TGTGCCATCGGGGCTGTCACAGATACGCAGTATTTT. Protein: CAIGAVTDTQYF.

This chain links TRBV10-3 with TRBJ2-3; 7 bases fit TRBD2. The CDR3 length is 18 residues. The germline gives CDR1 ENHRY, CDR2 SYGVKD. V was pared by 4 bases and J by 0 bases, with 13 bases of the junction left unmatched. CDR3 DNA sequence: TGTGCCATCAGTGGGTTTCCCCTGGCTAGCGGTAGCACAGATACGCAGTATTTT. Its protein is CAISGFPLASGSTDTQYF.

This sequence joins TRBV6-2 or TRBV6-3 and TRBJ2-4; D remains ambiguous. The CDR3 length is 13 residues. The germline V gene encodes CDR1 MNHEY and CDR2 SVGEGT. Deletions cut 4 bases from V and 5 bases from J, with 9 bases between. The CDR3, as DNA: TGTGCCAGCAGTTGGCCGGCGGAAAACATTCAGTACTTC. This gives the protein CASSWPAENIQYF.

The chain recombines TRBV11-2 with TRBJ1-2; D not resolved. The V gene's germline CDR1 is SGHAT and CDR2 FQNNGV. The CDR3 has 15 amino acids. Trimming removed 0 bases from V and 0 bases from J, with 8 bases in between. The CDR3 is CASSLDYSSNYGYTF. The CDR3 bases are TGTGCCAGCAGCTTAGATTACTCCTCTAACTATGGCTACACCTTC.

The V gene is TRBV28, the J gene TRBJ1-5; a possible D gene is TRBD1 (5 bases). There are 15 residues in the CDR3. The V gene's germline CDR1 is MDHEN and CDR2 SYDVKM. V gave up 6 bases and J gave up 3 bases, with 15 bases separating them. The CDR3: CASSFGVGANQPQHF. The CDR3 DNA reads TGTGCCAGCAGCTTTGGGGTAGGGGCCAATCAGCCCCAGCATTTT. Looking up the rest from reference TRBV28 and TRBJ1-5 gives the full variable domain: DVKVTQSSRYLVKRTGEKVFLECVQDMDHENMFWYRQDPGLGLRLIYFSYDVKMKEKGDIPEGYSVSREKKERFSLILESASTNQTSMYLCASSFGVGANQPQHFGDGTRLSIL.

The V call is TRBV19, the J call TRBJ1-1, with D perhaps TRBD1 (6 bases). This CDR3 is built from 15 residues. V was cut by 6 bases and J by 6 bases, with 20 bases left in between. Germline CDR1 is LNHDA and CDR2 is SQIVND (reference sequence). The CDR3 here is CASSIRGRGDPEAFF. CDR3 coding DNA: TGTGCCAGTAGCATTCGGGGCAGGGGCGATCCTGAAGCTTTCTTT.

The chain carries TRBV28 and TRBJ1-1, with TRBD1 as a possible D gene (5 bases). The CDR3 totals 11 residues. Trimming took 4 bases from V and 8 from J, leaving 8 bases between them. Germline loops: CDR1 MDHEN, CDR2 SYDVKM. CDR3 DNA sequence: TGTGCCAGCAGTTCCTCAGGGGAAGCTTTCTTT. It yields the protein CASSSSGEAFF.

For this clone: A junction boundary mismatches the germline segment, possibly from a read error. The rearrangement uses TRBV18 and TRBJ2-7; maybe TRBD1 (6 bases). There are 13 residues in the CDR3. Germline CDR1 is KGHSH and CDR2 is LQKENI. The CDR3 bases are TGTGCCAGCTCCCCACGTCAGGGGTCCGAGCAGTACTTC. As protein: CASSPRQGSEQYF. Together with reference TRBV18 and TRBJ2-7, the CDR3 gives the full variable domain: NAGVMQNPRHLVRRRGQEARLRCSPMKGHSHVYWYRQLPEEGLKFMVYLQKENIIDESGMPKERFSAEFPKEGPSILRIQQVVRGDSAAYFCASSPRQGSEQYFGPGTRLTVT.

This chain links TRBV20-1 with TRBJ2-7; 8 nucleotides line up with TRBD2. The CDR3 spans 14 residues. With V trimmed by 3 bases and J by 4 bases, 8 bases remained unmatched. Germline CDR1 is DFQATT and CDR2 is SNEGSKA (reference sequence). CDR3 DNA: TGCAGTGCTAGTCCGGCTAGCGGGTGGTACGAGCAGTACTTC. Amino acid sequence: CSASPASGWYEQYF.

The rearrangement links TRBV25-1 to TRBJ1-6; D gene ambiguous. The length of the CDR3 is 15 residues. The V gene lost 1 base and the J gene lost 8 bases, with 12 bases spanning the gap. Germline CDR1 and CDR2: MGHDK and SYGVNS. CDR3 region: CASSESGRKYSPLHF. The CDR3 region has the DNA TGTGCCAGCAGTGAATCTGGCCGAAAGTATTCACCCCTCCACTTT.

The chain joins TRBV5-1 to TRBJ2-1; the match to TRBD2 covers 12 bases. Germline trimming cut 7 bases from V and 5 bases from J; bases unmatched to any gene: 4. The CDR3 consists of 14 residues. The germline V gene has CDR1 SGHRS and CDR2 YFSETQ. This chain's CDR3 is CASGRLAGDNEQFF. DNA for the CDR3: TGCGCCAGCGGGAGACTAGCGGGGGACAATGAGCAGTTCTTC.

V usage is TRBV19 and J usage is TRBJ2-3; 9 nucleotides line up with TRBD1. Germline trimming cut 2 bases from V and 5 bases from J; bases unmatched to any gene: 5. The CDR3 sequence is 15 residues long. The germline V gene encodes CDR1 LNHDA and CDR2 SQIVND (reference sequence). The CDR3 region is CASSIITGGKDTQYF. In DNA, the CDR3 is TGTGCCAGTAGTATAATAACAGGGGGCAAAGATACGCAGTATTTT.

V usage is TRBV6-6 and J usage is TRBJ2-1; TRBD1 agrees at 9 bases. This CDR3 has 15 amino acids. Germline V gene lookup returns CDR1 MNHNY and CDR2 SVGAGI (reference sequence). J was trimmed by 4 bases and V by 7 bases; bases with no gene match: 8. CDR3 in amino acids: CASTYSGQGYNEQFF. The CDR3 DNA reads as TGTGCCAGCACCTACTCGGGACAGGGTTACAATGAGCAGTTCTTC.

This chain links TRBV13 with TRBJ2-7; 10 nucleotides align to TRBD2. The V gene end was trimmed by 5 bases and the J gene end by 2 bases; junction bases not matched to a gene: 15. CDR1 PRHDT and CDR2 FYEKMQ come from the germline V gene (reference sequence). This CDR3 has 18 amino acids. This CDR3 reads CASSPSGTSVPLPYEQYF. The CDR3 nucleotides are TGTGCCAGCAGCCCCTCAGGGACTAGCGTACCATTACCCTACGAGCAGTACTTC.

The genes are TRBV19 and TRBJ2-7; TRBD2 matches at 8 bases. V was pared by 9 bases and J by 7 bases, with 8 bases of the junction left unmatched. This CDR3 comprises 12 residues. Germline values: CDR1 LNHDA, CDR2 SQIVND (reference sequence). CDR3 residues: CASGRAFEEQYF. In DNA, the CDR3 is TGTGCCAGCGGGAGGGCCTTTGAAGAGCAGTACTTC.

This sequence joins TRBV5-1 and TRBJ1-2; no reliable D call. CDR1 is SGHRS, CDR2 YFSETQ, per germline. The ends were cut back, 3 bases at V and 4 bases at J, with 13 bases in the middle. This CDR3 is built from 14 residues. CDR3 sequence: CASSSSDGIYGYTF. CDR3 sequence (DNA): TGCGCCAGCAGCTCAAGTGACGGGATCTATGGCTACACCTTC.

The rearrangement uses TRBV5-4 and TRBJ1-2, with 7 bases matching TRBD1. This CDR3 comprises 13 residues. CDR1 SGHNT and CDR2 YYREEE come from the germline V gene (reference sequence). J lost 3 bases, V lost 5 bases, and 4 bases had no gene match. CDR3 bases: TGTGCCAGCAGTTCAACAGGGGACTATGGCTACACCTTC. Its protein product is CASSSTGDYGYTF.

V and J are TRBV27 and TRBJ2-1, with TRBD2 identical over 10 bases. Germline CDR1 reads MNHEY; CDR2 reads SMNVEV (reference sequence). The length of the CDR3 is 17 residues. V lost 8 bases, J lost 7 bases, and 17 bases stayed unmatched. DNA for the CDR3: TGTGCCAGCTCCACTCCGCCTAGCGGGAGTGTTGCTAATGAGCAGTTCTTC. It specifies CASSTPPSGSVANEQFF.

This clone was seen at least ten times. The V gene is TRBV7-8, the J gene TRBJ2-7; 8 bases are shared with TRBD2. The CDR3 loop spans 13 amino acids. The ends lost 6 bases at V and 3 bases at J; junction bases unmatched: 4. Looked up from germline, CDR1 is SGHVS and CDR2 is FQNEAQ. The CDR3 nucleotides are TGTGCCAGCAGAAGCCGGGAGGGCTACGAGCAGTACTTC. This gives the protein CASRSREGYEQYF.

The chain is built from TRBV4-3 and TRBJ2-3; TRBD2 agrees at 13 bases. The CDR3 consists of 17 residues. Germline CDR1 reads LGHNA; CDR2 reads YSLEER. With 1 base clipped from V and 4 bases from J, the junction kept 5 bases outside the gene matches. Here the CDR3 reads CASSQAPGLAGADTQYF. Written as DNA, the CDR3 is TGCGCCAGCAGCCAAGCTCCCGGACTAGCGGGAGCAGATACGCAGTATTTT.

The chain is built from TRBV12-3 or TRBV12-4 and TRBJ1-2; 7 bases fit TRBD1. CDR3 length: 13 residues. J lost 7 bases, V lost 2 bases, and 4 bases had no gene match. CDR3 region: CASSLRRGRGYTF. CDR3 bases: TGTGCCAGCAGTTTAAGGAGGGGGCGTGGCTACACCTTC.

V usage is TRBV19 and J usage is TRBJ2-2; 9 bases align to TRBD1. The J segment lost 1 base and the V segment lost 4 bases, leaving 1 base of the junction unmatched. CDR3 size: 15 residues. In germline, CDR1 is LNHDA, CDR2 SQIVND (reference sequence). The CDR3 protein is CASSKTGGNTGELFF. CDR3 bases: TGTGCCAGTAGTAAGACAGGGGGGAACACCGGGGAGCTGTTTTTT.

The chain uses TRBV6-2 or TRBV6-3 and TRBJ2-3; D not certain. Germline V lookup: CDR1 MNHEY, CDR2 SVGEGT. The CDR3 contains 16 residues. The ends were cut back, 0 bases at V and 0 bases at J, with 10 bases in the middle. CDR3 sequence: CASSYSYSPSTDTQYF. CDR3 DNA: TGTGCCAGCAGTTACTCGTACAGTCCTAGCACAGATACGCAGTATTTT.

This clone was picked up a small number of times. This chain joins TRBV20-1 and TRBJ2-7, with 12 bases identical to TRBD2. CDR3 length: 16 amino acids. V lost 6 bases and J lost 0; bases outside the gene matches: 9. Germline V gene lookup returns CDR1 DFQATT and CDR2 SNEGSKA (reference sequence). For the CDR3, the DNA is TGCAGTGCCAGTGGACTAGCGGGGCCGAGCTCCTACGAGCAGTACTTC. The encoded protein is CSASGLAGPSSYEQYF.

V usage is TRBV19 and J usage is TRBJ2-1; 9 positions agree with TRBD2. Germline trimming cut 1 base from V and 9 bases from J; bases unmatched to any gene: 7. CDR1 and CDR2 from the germline V gene are LNHDA and SQIVND (reference sequence). CDR3 length: 15 residues. Here the CDR3 reads CASSIGLAGLGEQFF. The CDR3 DNA reads TGTGCCAGTAGTATAGGGCTAGCGGGACTGGGTGAGCAGTTCTTC.

V gene TRBV6-5 combines with J gene TRBJ1-2, with D perhaps TRBD1 (6 bases). Germline V gene data show CDR1 as MNHEY and CDR2 as SVGAGI. This CDR3 is 14 amino acids long. V lost 6 bases to trimming and J lost 7 bases, with 18 bases between them. The CDR3 DNA reads as TGTGCCAGCAGACTCCCACAGGGCCCAGGTGGCTACACCTTC. Residues: CASRLPQGPGGYTF.

This clone was seen just once. The rearrangement links TRBV11-2 to TRBJ2-7; 12 nucleotides align to TRBD2. With V trimmed by 5 bases and J by 5 bases, 13 bases remained unmatched. Germline assignment: CDR1 SGHAT and CDR2 FQNNGV. This CDR3 is built from 17 residues. The CDR3 nucleotides read TGTGCCAGCAGCACCCCGACTAGCGGGAGAAGGTCTCACGAGCAGTACTTC. Its translation is CASSTPTSGRRSHEQYF.